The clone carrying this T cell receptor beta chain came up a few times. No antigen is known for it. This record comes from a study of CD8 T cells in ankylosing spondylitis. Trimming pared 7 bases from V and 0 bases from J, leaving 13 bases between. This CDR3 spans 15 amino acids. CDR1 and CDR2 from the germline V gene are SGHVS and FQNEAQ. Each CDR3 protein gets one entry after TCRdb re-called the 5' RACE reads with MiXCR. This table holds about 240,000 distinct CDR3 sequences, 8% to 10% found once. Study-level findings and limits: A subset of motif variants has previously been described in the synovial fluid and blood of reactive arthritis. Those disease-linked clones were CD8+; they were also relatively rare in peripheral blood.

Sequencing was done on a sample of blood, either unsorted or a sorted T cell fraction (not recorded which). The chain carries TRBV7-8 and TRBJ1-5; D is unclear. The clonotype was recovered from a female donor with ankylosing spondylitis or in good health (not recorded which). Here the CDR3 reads CASTLGRYSNQPQHF. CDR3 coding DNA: TGTGCCAGCACCCTCGGACGTTATAGCAATCAGCCCCAGCATTTT.